These T cell receptor beta chains were read from a single sample in a study of shared clonotypes between healthy human individuals. Profiled with immunoSEQ multiplex PCR; TCRdb holds only in-frame clones, not every one. The data hold hundreds of thousands of clones, with approximately 96% observed a single time. Sample: naive CD8+ T cells sorted from blood. These TCRs come from a woman aged 25 to 39 in good health. CDR3s include the opening cysteine and the closing phenylalanine or tryptophan. A D gene is named only where the DNA matches it firmly. Rows may omit the clone size; those that give it use once, few, many or a size class.

clone_size: -; v_call: TRBV5-6; cdr3_length: 13; j_call: TRBJ2-7; d_call: -; cdr3_aa: CASSLELAYEQYF; cdr3_nt: TGTGCCAGCAGCTTGGAGCTAGCGTACGAGCAGTACTTC
clone_size: -; v_call: TRBV7-9; cdr3_length: 13; j_call: TRBJ2-5; d_call: -; cdr3_aa: CASSLVGVETQYF; cdr3_nt: TGTGCCAGCAGCCTAGTGGGAGTGGAGACCCAGTACTTC
clone_size: -; v_call: TRBV9; cdr3_length: 15; j_call: TRBJ2-7; d_call: TRBD2; cdr3_aa: CASSVAWGGPHEQYF; cdr3_nt: TGTGCCAGCAGCGTAGCGTGGGGAGGGCCCCACGAGCAGTACTTC
clone_size: once; v_call: TRBV5-4; cdr3_length: 12; j_call: TRBJ2-7; d_call: -; cdr3_aa: CASSLGFYEQYF; cdr3_nt: TGTGCCAGCAGCTTGGGTTTCTACGAGCAGTACTTC
clone_size: -; v_call: TRBV15; cdr3_length: 15; j_call: TRBJ2-5; d_call: TRBD2; cdr3_aa: CATSREAGVGETQYF; cdr3_nt: TGTGCCACCAGCAGAGAGGCGGGAGTCGGAGAGACCCAGTACTTC
clone_size: -; v_call: TRBV5-6; cdr3_length: 15; j_call: TRBJ2-7; d_call: TRBD2; cdr3_aa: CASSLREGRFNEQYF; cdr3_nt: TGTGCCAGCAGCTTGAGGGAGGGTCGATTTAACGAGCAGTACTTC
clone_size: -; v_call: TRBV4-1; cdr3_length: 14; j_call: TRBJ2-7; d_call: TRBD2; cdr3_aa: CASSHLAGALEQYF; cdr3_nt: TGCGCCAGCAGCCATCTAGCGGGGGCTCTCGAGCAGTACTTC
clone_size: -; v_call: TRBV28; cdr3_length: 14; j_call: TRBJ2-1; d_call: -; cdr3_aa: CASSWGNLSNEQFF; cdr3_nt: TGTGCCAGCAGTTGGGGGAATTTGAGCAATGAGCAGTTCTTC
clone_size: once; v_call: TRBV4-1; cdr3_length: 17; j_call: TRBJ2-1; d_call: TRBD2; cdr3_aa: CASSQERLAGVAHEQFF; cdr3_nt: TGCGCCAGCAGCCAAGAAAGACTAGCGGGAGTTGCGCATGAGCAGTTCTTC
clone_size: once; v_call: TRBV2; cdr3_length: 14; j_call: TRBJ1-3; d_call: -; cdr3_aa: CASAESGSGNTIYF; cdr3_nt: TGTGCCAGCGCGGAGTCGGGCTCTGGAAACACCATATATTTT
clone_size: -; v_call: TRBV27; cdr3_length: 17; j_call: TRBJ2-1; d_call: TRBD2; cdr3_aa: CASRGTSGSRSYNEQFF; cdr3_nt: TGTGCCAGCAGGGGGACTAGCGGGAGTCGTTCCTACAATGAGCAGTTCTTC
clone_size: -; v_call: TRBV19; cdr3_length: 15; j_call: TRBJ2-4; d_call: -; cdr3_aa: CASTEGTLAKNIQYF; cdr3_nt: TGTGCCAGTACCGAGGGGACGTTAGCCAAAAACATTCAGTACTTC
clone_size: -; v_call: TRBV7-9; cdr3_length: 14; j_call: TRBJ1-1; d_call: -; cdr3_aa: CASSLGGRNTEAFF; cdr3_nt: TGTGCCAGCAGCTTGGGTGGGAGGAACACTGAAGCTTTCTTT
clone_size: -; v_call: TRBV27; cdr3_length: 13; j_call: TRBJ2-7; d_call: -; cdr3_aa: CASSTQGGPEQYF; cdr3_nt: TGTGCCAGCAGCACCCAGGGGGGTCCCGAGCAGTACTTC
clone_size: -; v_call: TRBV16; cdr3_length: 17; j_call: TRBJ1-5; d_call: -; cdr3_aa: CASSPSWGGGGNQPQHF; cdr3_nt: TGTGCCAGCAGCCCCTCTTGGGGAGGCGGGGGCAATCAGCCCCAGCATTTT
clone_size: once; v_call: TRBV30; cdr3_length: 13; j_call: TRBJ2-1; d_call: -; cdr3_aa: CAWIDLYGNEQFF; cdr3_nt: TGTGCCTGGATCGACTTGTATGGGAATGAGCAGTTCTTC
clone_size: -; v_call: TRBV9; cdr3_length: 18; j_call: TRBJ2-3; d_call: TRBD2; cdr3_aa: CASSGPGLAGIPTDTQYF; cdr3_nt: TGTGCCAGCAGCGGTCCGGGACTAGCGGGAATCCCCACAGATACGCAGTATTTT
clone_size: -; v_call: TRBV27; cdr3_length: 9; j_call: TRBJ2-5; d_call: -; cdr3_aa: CASSRTQYF; cdr3_nt: TGTGCCAGCAGTAGGACCCAGTACTTC
clone_size: -; v_call: TRBV9; cdr3_length: 15; j_call: TRBJ1-6; d_call: -; cdr3_aa: CASSVEAGNNSPLHF; cdr3_nt: TGTGCCAGCAGCGTAGAGGCAGGGAATAATTCACCCCTCCACTTT
clone_size: -; v_call: TRBV4-1; cdr3_length: 12; j_call: TRBJ2-1; d_call: -; cdr3_aa: CASSQAHNEQFF; cdr3_nt: TGCGCCAGCAGCCAGGCCCACAATGAGCAGTTCTTC
clone_size: -; v_call: TRBV27; cdr3_length: 16; j_call: TRBJ2-7; d_call: TRBD2; cdr3_aa: CASTLIAGEKPYEQYF; cdr3_nt: TGTGCCAGCACCCTAATAGCGGGAGAGAAACCCTACGAGCAGTACTTC
clone_size: -; v_call: TRBV28; cdr3_length: 14; j_call: TRBJ2-2; d_call: -; cdr3_aa: CASSTWVATGELFF; cdr3_nt: TGTGCCAGCAGTACCTGGGTGGCCACCGGGGAGCTGTTTTTT
clone_size: -; v_call: TRBV5-6; cdr3_length: 14; j_call: TRBJ2-1; d_call: TRBD1; cdr3_aa: CASSGVTGVNEQFF; cdr3_nt: TGTGCCAGCAGCGGGGTGACAGGGGTAAATGAGCAGTTCTTC
clone_size: -; v_call: TRBV7-9; cdr3_length: 17; j_call: TRBJ2-3; d_call: TRBD2; cdr3_aa: CASSLPGLAVPGGTQYF; cdr3_nt: TGTGCCAGCAGCCTACCGGGACTAGCGGTACCCGGGGGTACGCAGTATTTT
clone_size: -; v_call: TRBV11-1; cdr3_length: 15; j_call: TRBJ1-1; d_call: TRBD1; cdr3_aa: CASSLWGDRRAEAFF; cdr3_nt: TGTGCCAGCAGCTTATGGGGGGACAGGAGGGCTGAAGCTTTCTTT
clone_size: -; v_call: TRBV4-1; cdr3_length: 15; j_call: TRBJ2-2; d_call: -; cdr3_aa: CASSHPGPVTGELFF; cdr3_nt: TGCGCCAGCAGCCACCCCGGGCCGGTCACCGGGGAGCTGTTTTTT
clone_size: once; v_call: TRBV5-4; cdr3_length: 14; j_call: TRBJ1-2; d_call: TRBD1; cdr3_aa: CASSSWTGDYGYTF; cdr3_nt: TGTGCCAGCAGCTCATGGACAGGGGATTATGGCTACACCTTC
clone_size: -; v_call: TRBV15; cdr3_length: 14; j_call: TRBJ2-1; d_call: -; cdr3_aa: CATSLFDRPNEQFF; cdr3_nt: TGTGCCACCAGCCTATTCGACCGTCCCAATGAGCAGTTCTTC
clone_size: -; v_call: TRBV7-6; cdr3_length: 15; j_call: TRBJ1-1; d_call: -; cdr3_aa: CASSSYRAMNTEAFF; cdr3_nt: TGTGCCAGCAGCTCGTACAGGGCTATGAACACTGAAGCTTTCTTT
clone_size: -; v_call: TRBV5-1; cdr3_length: 12; j_call: TRBJ2-7; d_call: -; cdr3_aa: CASRAGDYEQYF; cdr3_nt: TGCGCCAGCAGAGCTGGAGACTACGAGCAGTACTTC
clone_size: -; v_call: TRBV6-5; cdr3_length: 15; j_call: TRBJ1-1; d_call: TRBD1; cdr3_aa: CASSLGQGTLAEAFF; cdr3_nt: TGTGCCAGCAGTCTGGGACAGGGAACGTTAGCTGAAGCTTTCTTT
clone_size: -; v_call: TRBV27; cdr3_length: 15; j_call: TRBJ1-2; d_call: -; cdr3_aa: CASSHQGKGNYGYTF; cdr3_nt: TGTGCCAGCAGTCACCAGGGAAAAGGGAACTATGGCTACACCTTC
clone_size: -; v_call: TRBV5-1; cdr3_length: 15; j_call: TRBJ2-1; d_call: -; cdr3_aa: CASSLARRPGNEQFF; cdr3_nt: TGCGCCAGCAGCTTGGCCCGGAGGCCGGGAAATGAGCAGTTCTTC
clone_size: -; v_call: TRBV6-5; cdr3_length: 14; j_call: TRBJ1-2; d_call: -; cdr3_aa: CASSYSGPGYGYTF; cdr3_nt: TGTGCCAGCAGTTACTCAGGGCCAGGCTATGGCTACACCTTC
clone_size: few; v_call: TRBV13; cdr3_length: 12; j_call: TRBJ2-1; d_call: -; cdr3_aa: CASRNSGNEQFF; cdr3_nt: TGTGCCAGCAGGAATTCGGGGAATGAGCAGTTCTTC
clone_size: -; v_call: TRBV10-1; cdr3_length: 14; j_call: TRBJ2-3; d_call: -; cdr3_aa: CASSDARFTDTQYF; cdr3_nt: TGCGCCAGCAGTGATGCAAGATTTACAGATACGCAGTATTTT
clone_size: -; v_call: TRBV5-6; cdr3_length: 14; j_call: TRBJ1-3; d_call: -; cdr3_aa: CASSFGGSGNTIYF; cdr3_nt: TGTGCCAGCAGCTTCGGCGGGTCTGGAAACACCATATATTTT
clone_size: -; v_call: TRBV7-9; cdr3_length: 14; j_call: TRBJ2-7; d_call: TRBD1; cdr3_aa: CASSYRDRIYEQYF; cdr3_nt: TGTGCCAGCAGCTACCGGGACAGGATATACGAGCAGTACTTC
clone_size: -; v_call: TRBV27; cdr3_length: 15; j_call: TRBJ1-5; d_call: -; cdr3_aa: CASSLSLGGLQPQHF; cdr3_nt: TGTGCCAGCAGTTTATCGTTAGGAGGGTTGCAGCCCCAGCATTTT
clone_size: -; v_call: TRBV7-9; cdr3_length: 11; j_call: TRBJ1-2; d_call: -; cdr3_aa: CASRQGGGYTF; cdr3_nt: TGTGCCAGTAGGCAAGGTGGTGGCTACACCTTC
clone_size: once; v_call: TRBV27; cdr3_length: 18; j_call: TRBJ2-2; d_call: TRBD2; cdr3_aa: CASSLYNLAGGYIWELFF; cdr3_nt: TGTGCCAGCAGTTTATATAATCTAGCGGGAGGGTACATCTGGGAGCTGTTTTTT
clone_size: -; v_call: TRBV27; cdr3_length: 15; j_call: TRBJ2-2; d_call: -; cdr3_aa: CASSSEQGMTGELFF; cdr3_nt: TGTGCCAGCAGTTCGGAGCAGGGCATGACCGGGGAGCTGTTTTTT
clone_size: -; v_call: TRBV19; cdr3_length: 18; j_call: TRBJ2-1; d_call: TRBD2; cdr3_aa: CASSIHSTSGVSYNEQFF; cdr3_nt: TGTGCCAGTAGTATTCACTCGACTAGCGGGGTCTCCTACAATGAGCAGTTCTTC
clone_size: -; v_call: TRBV2; cdr3_length: 16; j_call: TRBJ2-3; d_call: -; cdr3_aa: CASSDDPAGSTDTQYF; cdr3_nt: TGTGCCAGCAGTGACGACCCAGCCGGAAGCACAGATACGCAGTATTTT
clone_size: -; v_call: TRBV11-2; cdr3_length: 16; j_call: TRBJ2-4; d_call: TRBD1; cdr3_aa: CASSLIYRGQESIQYF; cdr3_nt: TGTGCCAGCAGCTTAATTTACAGGGGGCAAGAGAGCATTCAGTACTTC
clone_size: -; v_call: TRBV18; cdr3_length: 15; j_call: TRBJ2-5; d_call: TRBD1; cdr3_aa: CASSPPGQGSETQYF; cdr3_nt: TGTGCCAGCTCACCTCCGGGACAGGGTTCAGAGACCCAGTACTTC
clone_size: -; v_call: TRBV5-5; cdr3_length: 14; j_call: TRBJ2-7; d_call: -; cdr3_aa: CASSFRTGTYEQYF; cdr3_nt: TGTGCCAGCAGCTTCCGGACGGGTACCTACGAGCAGTACTTC
clone_size: -; v_call: TRBV5-1; cdr3_length: 15; j_call: TRBJ2-7; d_call: -; cdr3_aa: CASSLEGTSRYEQYF; cdr3_nt: TGCGCCAGCAGCTTGGAGGGTACCTCAAGGTACGAGCAGTACTTC
clone_size: -; v_call: TRBV7-9; cdr3_length: 19; j_call: TRBJ1-1; d_call: TRBD1; cdr3_aa: CASSSARGQGARWVTEAFF; cdr3_nt: TGTGCCAGCAGCTCAGCCCGCGGACAGGGGGCGCGGTGGGTCACTGAAGCTTTCTTT
clone_size: once; v_call: TRBV28; cdr3_length: 15; j_call: TRBJ2-1; d_call: TRBD2; cdr3_aa: CASSRLAGLSGEQFF; cdr3_nt: TGTGCCAGCAGCCGACTAGCGGGACTCTCCGGTGAGCAGTTCTTC
clone_size: -; v_call: TRBV4-1; cdr3_length: 16; j_call: TRBJ2-1; d_call: TRBD2; cdr3_aa: CASSQFLAGGNNEQFF; cdr3_nt: TGCGCCAGCAGCCAATTTTTAGCGGGAGGGAACAATGAGCAGTTCTTC
clone_size: -; v_call: TRBV20-1; cdr3_length: 11; j_call: TRBJ2-7; d_call: -; cdr3_aa: CSAMGSYEQYF; cdr3_nt: TGCAGTGCTATGGGGTCCTACGAGCAGTACTTC
clone_size: -; v_call: TRBV28; cdr3_length: 16; j_call: TRBJ2-7; d_call: -; cdr3_aa: CASSAPWAGRTYEQYF; cdr3_nt: TGTGCCAGCAGCGCCCCGTGGGCAGGCCGCACCTACGAGCAGTACTTC
clone_size: -; v_call: TRBV9; cdr3_length: 14; j_call: TRBJ2-7; d_call: -; cdr3_aa: CASSLTQVPYEQYF; cdr3_nt: TGTGCCAGCAGCCTCACACAAGTCCCCTACGAGCAGTACTTC
clone_size: -; v_call: TRBV15; cdr3_length: 17; j_call: TRBJ2-3; d_call: -; cdr3_aa: CATSRDVGLPPTDTQYF; cdr3_nt: TGTGCCACCAGCAGAGATGTTGGGCTACCGCCCACAGATACGCAGTATTTT
clone_size: -; v_call: TRBV9; cdr3_length: 10; j_call: TRBJ2-7; d_call: -; cdr3_aa: CASSAYEQYF; cdr3_nt: TGTGCCAGCAGCGCTTACGAGCAGTACTTC
clone_size: -; v_call: TRBV13; cdr3_length: 16; j_call: TRBJ2-1; d_call: TRBD2; cdr3_aa: CASSQLAGRVYNEQFF; cdr3_nt: TGTGCCAGCAGCCAACTAGCGGGGCGAGTCTACAATGAGCAGTTCTTC